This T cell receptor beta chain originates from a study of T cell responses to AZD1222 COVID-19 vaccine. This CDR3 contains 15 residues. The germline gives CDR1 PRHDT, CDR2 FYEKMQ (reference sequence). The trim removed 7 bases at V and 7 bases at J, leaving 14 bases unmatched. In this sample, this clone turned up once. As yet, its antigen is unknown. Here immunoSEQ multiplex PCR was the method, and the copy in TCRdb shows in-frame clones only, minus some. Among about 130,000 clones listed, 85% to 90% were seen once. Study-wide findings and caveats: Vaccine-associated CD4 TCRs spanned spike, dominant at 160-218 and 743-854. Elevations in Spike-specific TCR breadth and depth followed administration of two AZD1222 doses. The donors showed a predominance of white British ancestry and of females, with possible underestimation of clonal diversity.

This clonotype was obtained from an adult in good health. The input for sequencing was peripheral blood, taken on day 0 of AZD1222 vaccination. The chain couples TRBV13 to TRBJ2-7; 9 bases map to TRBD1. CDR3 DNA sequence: TGTGCCAGCACCCGACGCTTACAGGGGGCAATTGAGCAGTACTTC. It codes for CASTRRLQGAIEQYF.